A single sample gave rise to the 32 T cell receptor beta chains below, sequenced in a study of regulatory T cells in long-lasting Graves disease. Library construction for TCR beta used iRepertoire HTBI primers and Arm-PCR of CDR3 regions. In TCRdb, the multiplex PCR reads were re-called with MiXCR into one record per CDR3 protein. This sample yields around 450,000 distinct CDR3 sequences, of which around 15% are seen a single time; 9% to 15% belongs to the top ten. Time point indicated: newly diagnosed GD, antithyroid drugs for less than 3 months. Following extraction of RNA from PBMCs, that RNA was used to make the TCR library. The same sample was also studied in work on T cells in Graves' hyperthyroidism and ophthalmopathy.

The source was peripheral blood mononuclear cells (PBMCs), collected at new diagnosis, from a patient treated with antithyroid drugs. These receptors were obtained from a man aged 40-49 years with Graves disease.

This clonotype came up a few times. J is TRBJ2-1 and V is TRBV9; TRBD2 agrees at 11 bases. With V trimmed by 4 bases and J by 8 bases, 8 bases remained unmatched. The length of the CDR3 is 15 residues. Germline CDR1 is SGDLS and CDR2 is YYNGEE. The CDR3 here is CASSLTSGRRYEQFF. The CDR3 DNA reads as TGTGCCAGCAGCCTTACTAGCGGGAGACGCTATGAGCAGTTCTTC.

This clonotype was seen at least ten times. The genes are TRBV20-1 and TRBJ2-3; 11 nucleotides align to TRBD2. From germline, CDR1 is DFQATT and CDR2 SNEGSKA (reference sequence). V lost 2 bases, J lost 0 bases, and 4 bases stayed unmatched. The CDR3 is 16 residues long. The CDR3, as DNA: TGCAGTGCTAGATCCCGGACTAGCGGGAGCACAGATACGCAGTATTTT. Translated, it gives CSARSRTSGSTDTQYF.

The table lists this clonotype with many counts. The V and J genes are TRBV20-1 and TRBJ1-1; D remains ambiguous. With 8 bases removed from V and 5 bases from J, the gap between germline ends came to 15 bases. The CDR3 covers 12 residues. CDR1 and CDR2 (germline): DFQATT, SNEGSKA (reference sequence). The CDR3 sequence: CSIRRSKTEAFF. CDR3 bases: TGCAGTATCCGAAGATCGAAGACTGAAGCTTTCTTT.

This clonotype was seen only a few times. The chain combines TRBV3-1 with TRBJ2-7, with D tentatively TRBD2 (5 bases). Trimming removed 1 base from V and 6 bases from J, with 10 bases in between. The CDR3 covers 13 residues. Germline CDR1 is LGHDT and CDR2 is YNNKEL (reference sequence). As DNA, the CDR3 is TGTGCCAGCAGCCAAGGTGGGAGAACCGAGCAGTACTTC. This codes for CASSQGGRTEQYF.

The sample holds many counts of this clonotype. CDR3 in DNA: TGTGCCAGCACCTTCCTCAGGGGAGTGGGGGAGCAGTACTTC. It codes for CASTFLRGVGEQYF. V gene TRBV2 combines with J gene TRBJ2-7; tentative D call: TRBD1 (6 bases). Looked up from germline, CDR1 is SNHLY and CDR2 is FYNNEI. The germline V and J ends were trimmed by 7 bases and 7 bases, with 20 bases remaining between them. CDR3 length: 14 residues.

This clonotype has a count of ten or more. The chain joins TRBV20-1 to TRBJ2-5; perhaps D is TRBD1 or TRBD2 (5 bases each). The CDR3 consists of 13 residues. V lost 3 bases, J lost 4 bases, and 12 bases lay in between. Germline lookup yields CDR1 DFQATT and CDR2 SNEGSKA (reference sequence). The CDR3 sequence: CSASRTRGETQYF. The CDR3 bases are TGCAGTGCTAGCCGAACTAGGGGAGAGACCCAGTACTTC.

This clonotype was counted at least ten times. V is TRBV28 and J is TRBJ2-2; D assignment may be TRBD1 or TRBD2 (5 bases each). Trimming shortened V by 6 bases and J by 1 base, and 12 bases separated the two germline ends. The CDR3 length is 15 residues. CDR1 is MDHEN and CDR2 is SYDVKM in the germline V gene. CDR3 region: CASSLGRLNTGELFF. The CDR3 coding sequence is TGTGCCAGCAGCCTGGGACGACTGAACACCGGGGAGCTGTTTTTT. Using reference TRBV28 and TRBJ2-2 for the parts outside the CDR3, the full variable domain is DVKVTQSSRYLVKRTGEKVFLECVQDMDHENMFWYRQDPGLGLRLIYFSYDVKMKEKGDIPEGYSVSREKKERFSLILESASTNQTSMYLCASSLGRLNTGELFFGEGSRLTVL.

The gene calls are TRBV19 and TRBJ2-2, with 10 positions matching TRBD2. Trimming at V came to 6 bases and at J to 2 bases, leaving 9 bases not matched to a gene. CDR3 length equals 17 residues. Germline values: CDR1 LNHDA, CDR2 SQIVND (reference sequence). In nucleotides, the CDR3 is TGTGCCAGTAGGACAACTCTAGCGGGAGAAAACACCGGGGAGCTGTTTTTT. Translation: CASRTTLAGENTGELFF. Variable domain in full (rest from reference TRBV19 and TRBJ2-2): DGGITQSPKYLFRKEGQNVTLSCEQNLNHDAMYWYRQDPGQGLRLIYYSQIVNDFQKGDIAEGYSVSREKKESFPLTVTSAQKNPTAFYLCASRTTLAGENTGELFFGEGSRLTVL.

This clonotype was recorded many times. The chain is built from TRBV6-5 and TRBJ2-7; D gene ambiguous. The length of the CDR3 is 15 residues. V lost 0 bases and J 2 bases, leaving 11 bases between the germline ends. Germline CDR1 and CDR2: MNHEY and SVGAGI. The CDR3 DNA is TGTGCCAGCAGTTACTCCTCTTCCTTAGCCTACGAGCAGTACTTC. It is translated as CASSYSSSLAYEQYF.

A note on this clonotype: With a much larger clone just one base away, this may be a read error. The chain has TRBV12-3 or TRBV12-4 and TRBJ2-1; possible D gene TRBD2, 5 bases. This CDR3 spans 13 amino acids. For the CDR3, the DNA is TGTGCCAGCAGTTCGGGTCGCGGGTTTGAGAAGTTCTTC. It specifies CASSSGRGFEKFF.

This clonotype occurred many times. The rearrangement uses TRBV28 and TRBJ2-7, with 11 positions matching TRBD2. There are 15 residues in the CDR3. V dropped 6 bases and J dropped 3; count of bases not matched to a gene: 7. The germline gives CDR1 MDHEN, CDR2 SYDVKM. DNA for the CDR3: TGTGCCAGCAGCCATAGCGGGAGGGTTCGCTACGAGCAGTACTTC. Translating it yields CASSHSGRVRYEQYF. The variable domain in full, with the rest retrieved from reference TRBV28 and TRBJ2-7, is DVKVTQSSRYLVKRTGEKVFLECVQDMDHENMFWYRQDPGLGLRLIYFSYDVKMKEKGDIPEGYSVSREKKERFSLILESASTNQTSMYLCASSHSGRVRYEQYFGPGTRLTVT.

This clonotype came up many times. The chain employs TRBV28 and TRBJ1-1, with D perhaps matching TRBD1 (5 bases). CDR1 and CDR2 (germline): MDHEN, SYDVKM. Trimming took 5 bases from V and 6 from J, leaving 19 bases between them. This CDR3 is 15 amino acids long. CDR3: CASSRDVRAGAEAFF. The CDR3 nucleotides are TGTGCCAGCAGTCGGGACGTTAGAGCCGGGGCTGAAGCTTTCTTT.

The rearrangement links TRBV19 to TRBJ1-5; possible D gene TRBD1, 6 bases. The CDR3 has 15 amino acids. Trimming took off 5 bases at V and 3 bases at J, with 14 bases between the two ends. CDR1 is LNHDA, CDR2 SQIVND, per germline (reference sequence). The CDR3 DNA reads as TGTGCCAGTAGTGCGAATCAGGGGACCAATCAGCCCCAGCATTTT. It specifies CASSANQGTNQPQHF.

This clonotype was detected ten times or more. The genes are TRBV18 and TRBJ2-7; D unresolved. The CDR3 has 14 amino acids. V was clipped by 6 bases and J by 5 bases, with 17 bases between them. Germline CDR1 is KGHSH and CDR2 is LQKENI. The CDR3: CASSALSPLDEQYF. The DNA of the CDR3 is TGTGCCAGCTCGGCCCTCTCCCCCCTCGACGAGCAGTACTTC.

This clonotype was seen repeatedly, ten times or more. The J gene is TRBJ2-1, the V gene TRBV28, with 13 bases lining up with TRBD2. The germline gives CDR1 MDHEN, CDR2 SYDVKM. This CDR3 spans 14 amino acids. The V and J ends lost 7 bases and 9 bases, in that order; junction bases with no gene match: 6. The CDR3 is CASKGLAGFGEQFF. The DNA for the CDR3 is TGTGCCAGCAAGGGACTAGCGGGGTTCGGTGAGCAGTTCTTC.

This clonotype was observed at least ten times. The V call is TRBV18, the J call TRBJ1-1; D is perhaps TRBD1 (5 bases). CDR1 is KGHSH, CDR2 LQKENI, per germline. The V and J ends lost 3 bases and 4 bases respectively, with 12 bases between them. The CDR3 totals 14 residues. The chain's CDR3 is CASSPEGFGTEAFF. CDR3 sequence (DNA): TGTGCCAGCTCACCGGAGGGGTTTGGCACTGAAGCTTTCTTT.

Note on this clonotype: A far larger clone lies a single base away; this is likely a read error. J is TRBJ2-3 and V is TRBV11-2; the D is unclear. Germline V gene data show CDR1 as SGHAT and CDR2 as FQNNGV. The CDR3 sequence is 13 residues long. CDR3 residues: CASSHRTPDTRYF. The CDR3 region has the DNA TGTGCCAGCAGCCATCGGACGCCAGATACGCGGTATTTT.

This clonotype was found many times. The gene calls are TRBV2 and TRBJ2-7; D call uncertain. The CDR3 has 13 residues. Trimming removed 7 bases at V and 0 bases at J, with 10 bases between. Germline V gene sequence: CDR1 SNHLY, CDR2 FYNNEI. This CDR3 reads CASIRSPSYEQYF. CDR3 bases: TGTGCCAGCATCAGGAGCCCCTCCTACGAGCAGTACTTC. Based on the CDR3 plus reference TRBV2 and TRBJ2-7, the full variable domain is EPEVTQTPSHQVTQMGQEVILRCVPISNHLYFYWYRQILGQKVEFLVSFYNNEISEKSEIFDDQFSVERPDGSNFTLKIRSTKLEDSAMYFCASIRSPSYEQYFGPGTRLTVT.

The chain joins TRBV4-2 to TRBJ2-3, with TRBD2 matching 12 bases. The length of the CDR3 is 16 residues. V gave up 3 bases and J gave up 6 bases; unmatched junction bases: 7. The germline V gene has CDR1 LGHNA and CDR2 YNFKEQ. The CDR3 loop reads CASSQDLAGGLDTQYF. The CDR3, as DNA: TGTGCCAGCAGCCAGGACCTAGCGGGAGGGCTGGATACGCAGTATTTT.

This clonotype showed up many times. The genes are TRBV12-3 or TRBV12-4 and TRBJ2-7; no clear D. CDR3 length equals 11 residues. V dropped 6 bases and J dropped 5 bases, with 8 bases sitting between them. The DNA for the CDR3 is TGTGCCAGCAGCACAGCCCACGAGCAGTACTTC. It codes for CASSTAHEQYF.

The rearrangement joins TRBV6-1 to TRBJ2-7; D possibly corresponds to TRBD2 (6 bases). The germline V and J ends were trimmed by 10 bases and 3 bases, with 7 bases remaining between them. The CDR3 totals 10 residues. Per germline, CDR1 MNHNS and CDR2 SASEGT. The CDR3 coding sequence is TGTGCCACGGGGGTCTACGAGCAGTACTTC. This encodes CATGVYEQYF.

V gene TRBV5-1 combines with J gene TRBJ2-1; the match to TRBD2 covers 8 bases. The CDR3 extends over 19 amino acids. The V segment lost 0 bases and the J segment 0 bases; nucleotides outside the gene matches: 11. The germline V gene encodes CDR1 SGHRS and CDR2 YFSETQ. DNA for the CDR3: TGCGCCAGCAGCTTGGTTGCTAGCGGGTACCTTAGCTCCTACAATGAGCAGTTCTTC. This gives the protein CASSLVASGYLSSYNEQFF.

This clonotype occurred a few times. The rearrangement joins TRBV29-1 to TRBJ1-1, with TRBD1 matching 9 bases. Germline-derived CDR1 and CDR2 are SQVTM and ANQGSEA. The CDR3 length is 13 residues. Germline trimming cut 5 bases from V and 10 bases from J; bases unmatched to any gene: 11. CDR3 DNA sequence: TGCAGCGTTTGGGACAGGGACTTTGGTGGAGCTTTCTTT. Translation gives CSVWDRDFGGAFF.

This clonotype was seen repeatedly, ten times or more. V is TRBV11-2 and J is TRBJ2-7, with 10 bases that match TRBD2. Germline V gene data show CDR1 as SGHAT and CDR2 as FQNNGV. J lost 3 bases, V lost 4 bases, and 3 bases had no gene match. The length of the CDR3 is 14 residues. The CDR3 region is CASSWTSGLYEQYF. In nucleotides, the CDR3 is TGTGCCAGCAGCTGGACTAGCGGTCTCTACGAGCAGTACTTC.

This clonotype has a handful of counts. The chain joins TRBV28 to TRBJ2-7, with D perhaps matching TRBD2 (6 bases). V was shortened by 4 bases and J by 4 bases, with 23 bases between the two germline ends. Germline-derived CDR1 and CDR2 are MDHEN and SYDVKM. The length of the CDR3 is 17 residues. The CDR3 nucleotides read TGTGCCAGCAGTTCTTATATGCGGGACGGGGAATGGTACGAGCAGTACTTC. It specifies CASSSYMRDGEWYEQYF.

This clonotype has at least ten counts. The chain couples TRBV28 to TRBJ1-2, with D hard to call. V was trimmed by 3 bases and J by 0 bases, leaving 14 bases between them. Germline CDR1 reads MDHEN; CDR2 reads SYDVKM. This CDR3 comprises 16 residues. Written as DNA, the CDR3 is TGTGCCAGCAGTTTGGTCGTTCGGAAGACTAACTATGGCTACACCTTC. Translating gives CASSLVVRKTNYGYTF.

J is TRBJ1-1 and V is TRBV6-2 or TRBV6-3; 8 positions agree with TRBD1. V lost 6 bases and J lost 11; bases outside the gene matches: 5. CDR3 size: 11 residues. CDR1 MNHEY and CDR2 SVGEGT come from the germline V gene. In nucleotides, the CDR3 is TGTGCCAGCAGAGACAGGGGTTCGGCTTTCTTT. It is translated as CASRDRGSAFF.

At least ten counts were recorded for this clonotype. The chain couples TRBV7-9 to TRBJ2-2, with 9 nucleotides matching TRBD2. V was clipped by 4 bases and J by 0 bases; unmatched bases: 9. The CDR3 totals 18 residues. Germline CDR1 and CDR2: SEHNR and FQNEAQ (reference sequence). The CDR3 DNA reads as TGTGCCAGCAGCTCGTTAGCGGGAGCGTTAGCGAACACCGGGGAGCTGTTTTTT. It codes for CASSSLAGALANTGELFF. Supplemented by reference TRBV7-9 and TRBJ2-2, the full variable domain reads DTGVSQNPRHKITKRGQNVTFRCDPISEHNRLYWYRQTLGQGPEFLTYFQNEAQLEKSRLLSDRFSAERPKGSFSTLEIQRTEQGDSAMYLCASSSLAGALANTGELFFGEGSRLTVL.

This clonotype was counted ten times or more. The chain couples TRBV24-1 to TRBJ1-2; D call uncertain. Germline values: CDR1 KGHDR, CDR2 SFDVKD. CDR3 size: 16 residues. V was shortened by 3 bases and J by 4 bases, with 17 bases between the two germline ends. The CDR3 spells CATSDPSRSGAYGYTF. The CDR3 DNA reads as TGTGCCACCAGTGATCCCTCACGGAGCGGTGCCTATGGCTACACCTTC.

This clonotype was counted at least ten times. The rearrangement uses TRBV11-2 and TRBJ2-7, with D perhaps TRBD2 (6 bases). Germline values: CDR1 SGHAT, CDR2 FQNNGV. V was pared by 5 bases and J by 6 bases, with 20 bases between. The CDR3 is 15 amino acids. As DNA, the CDR3 is TGTGCCAGCAGCCACCTGGGGGGTACTGTTTTCGAGCAGTACTTC. It specifies CASSHLGGTVFEQYF.

This clonotype was detected ten times or more. The J gene is TRBJ2-1, the V gene TRBV6-2 or TRBV6-3; TRBD2 aligns across 7 bases. With 2 bases clipped from V and 4 bases from J, the junction kept 11 bases outside the gene matches. The CDR3 has 17 amino acids. Germline V lookup: CDR1 MNHEY, CDR2 SVGEGT. DNA of the CDR3: TGTGCCAGCAGTTACCAATGGGGCGGGAGCGTGTACAATGAGCAGTTCTTC. Its translation is CASSYQWGGSVYNEQFF.

The chain employs TRBV14 and TRBJ2-1, with D possibly matching TRBD2 (5 bases). Trimming took 6 bases from V and 2 from J, leaving 14 bases between them. CDR1 is SGHDN and CDR2 is FVKESK in the germline V gene. The CDR3 is 15 residues long. The DNA for the CDR3 is TGTGCCAGCAGGGAGCTAGCCGATCCCTACAATGAGCAGTTCTTC. Protein sequence: CASRELADPYNEQFF.